This TCR beta chain was documented in a study of cytomegalovirus exposure and HLA in healthy donors. J gave up 13 bases and V 7 bases, and 28 bases lay outside the gene matches. CDR1 and CDR2 (germline): SGHVS, FNYEAQ. CDR3 length: 18 amino acids. Study conclusions and caveats: Reportedly, cytomegalovirus status was diagnosed with high sensitivity and specificity. Across HLA loci, a later analysis found differing TCR association rates, with DRB1 most and HLA-C fewest. Later on, a genetic analysis was performed. It linked a missense variant in DCLRE1C with V- and J-gene trimming of TCR beta.

On this clone: Its antigen is undetermined.

The PCR contained 60 Vbeta and 13 Jbeta primers. The protocol was immunoSEQ multiplex PCR, while the TCRdb copy is restricted to in-frame clones and leaves out a portion. The sample has some 160,000 clones; more than 65% are singletons. The rearrangement uses TRBV7-6 and TRBJ2-1; 7 bases are a match to TRBD1. What was sequenced was PBMCs. The origin of this receptor is a woman in her 30s in good health and CMV-seronegative. In nucleotides, the CDR3 is TGTGCCAGCACCCCCGCAGCTTACCTATCGTCTGAAGGGGGCGATCAGTTCTTC. It is translated as CASTPAAYLSSEGGDQFF.